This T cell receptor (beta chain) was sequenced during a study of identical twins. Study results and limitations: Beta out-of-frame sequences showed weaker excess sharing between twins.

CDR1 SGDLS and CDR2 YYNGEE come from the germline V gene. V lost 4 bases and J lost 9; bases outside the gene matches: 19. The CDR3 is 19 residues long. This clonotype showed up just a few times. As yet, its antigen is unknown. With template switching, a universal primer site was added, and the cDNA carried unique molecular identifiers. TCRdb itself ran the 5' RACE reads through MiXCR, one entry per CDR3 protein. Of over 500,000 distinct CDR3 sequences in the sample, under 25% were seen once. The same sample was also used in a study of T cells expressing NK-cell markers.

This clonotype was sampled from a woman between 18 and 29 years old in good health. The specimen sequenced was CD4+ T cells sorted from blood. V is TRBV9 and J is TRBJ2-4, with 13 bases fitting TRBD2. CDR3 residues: CASSPSQTSGRGEGSIQYF. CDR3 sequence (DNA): TGTGCCAGCAGCCCAAGTCAAACTAGCGGGAGGGGGGAAGGGAGCATTCAGTACTTC.